This T cell receptor beta chain was sequenced for a study of regulatory T cells in long-lasting Graves disease (dated by TCRdb to the early 2020s). In terms of the full investigation: Antithyroid drugs had been taken for less than 3 months by newly diagnosed Graves' disease patients. This study used TCR sequencing and RNA sequencing of peripheral blood to compare persistent Graves' disease patients against newly diagnosed Graves' disease patients. The study took place in China and was registered as a clinical trial. A total of about 33 samples underwent TCR sequencing, from roughly 13 patients with persistent Graves' disease and approximately 20 patients with newly diagnosed Graves' disease.

Ends trimmed: V by 6 bases, J by 4 bases; bases unmatched to a gene: 12. Based on the germline V gene, the CDR1 and CDR2 sequences are MNHNS and SASEGT. There are 15 amino acids in the CDR3, from cysteine to phenylalanine inclusive. Of all the DNA, just the CDR3 is kept, 45 bases in frame from base 1. This sample's time point label indicates: newly diagnosed GD, antithyroid drugs for less than 3 months. For both TCR sequencing and RNA sequencing, RNA was extracted from PBMCs in TRIzol. The diagnosis of Graves' disease followed American Thyroid Association guidelines. The patients came from an endocrinology department in Xi'an, China. Each patient gave about 10 milliliters of peripheral blood, collected in an EDTA anticoagulant tube. Ficoll Paque Plus density gradient separation was used to isolate PBMCs, and no additional T cell sorting was done. RNA quality was checked with an Agilent 2100 Bioanalyzer and agarose gel, and concentration with a NanoDrop 2000.

The full study reports these points: Because the primary lesion, thyroid tissue, could not be accessed, the study looked at peripheral blood alone. Only the TCR beta chain was sequenced and analyzed. Persistent patients shared more public clonotypes among themselves (roughly 2,700) than newly diagnosed patients did (about 970). The small sample size was acknowledged by the authors as a limitation that may reduce accuracy. Persistent disease showed preferential use of TRBV28, TRBJ1-2 and TRBJ2-5, whereas newly diagnosed disease favored TRBV20-1 and TRBJ2-1. Compared with newly diagnosed patients, persistent Graves' disease patients had lower TCR Shannon entropy and fewer highly expanded clones, which suggests clonal expansion.

This clonotype was counted a few times. Its antigen is currently not known. It has no much larger one-base neighbor in the sample; base qualities were not kept. Library construction relied on multiplex PCR. The instrument was an Illumina HiSeq 4000. CDR3 regions were amplified by Arm-PCR with iRepertoire HTBI primers to construct TCR beta libraries. Before sequencing, the PCR products underwent gel purification. From the authors' description of their analysis: Gene usage analysis of CDR3 amino acid clonotypes used the 62 TRBV and fewer than 15 TRBJ segments found across samples. COPE and FqMerger were used to merge the filtered high-quality paired reads into contigs. BLAST was used to align contigs to IMGT TRBV, TRBD and TRBJ reference genes, and CDR3 was defined according to IMGT. Highly expanded clones were defined as clonotypes with a frequency above 0.1%. Shannon entropy was used to measure repertoire diversity, and the Gini coefficient was used to measure V-J evenness. A clonotype was considered public if more than one individual shared it. TCRdb handled the public reads itself, with Q25 trimming in fastp and clone calling in MiXCR, and kept productive beta chains. When rows share a CDR3 protein, they turn into one entry using the most common DNA and genes. TCRdb, not the authors, supplied the V and J calls. Here the sample has just over 600,000 distinct CDR3 sequences; 16% occur a single time. Clones ranked in the top ten supply about 20% of the sample.

These same records also appear under a second study, on T cells in Graves' hyperthyroidism and ophthalmopathy. The second publication reports: Stable Graves' hyperthyroidism was defined as the absence of progression to ophthalmopathy over 18 months of follow-up. Hyperthyroidism patients were aged 18 to 65 years and newly diagnosed, with disease duration of less than 2 months. Patients with uncontrolled infections, other autoimmune diseases, pregnancy or lactation were excluded. Diagnoses were based on clinical symptoms, serum thyroxine and TRAb, thyroid ultrasound and orbital computed tomography. A first-round RT-PCR of the TCR CDR3 used the HTBI primer set with the Qiagen OneStep RT-PCR kit. Most expanded thyroid clonotypes (frequency above 0.001) were also detected in blood, a finding suggesting that blood repertoires may reflect thyroid immune responses. In cross-validation, a model built on a 13 V-J signature told ophthalmopathy apart from stable hyperthyroidism with approximately 90% sensitivity and roughly 83% specificity, and in testing the same model reached 80%/75%. In validation, the model predicted progression to ophthalmopathy with over 60% sensitivity and about 72% specificity, a median of around 6.6 months before onset. To identify distinguishing TCR V-J signatures, a discovery cohort of some 99 patients was used, comprising under 45 with Graves' ophthalmopathy and around 60 with stable Graves' hyperthyroidism. An independent validation cohort of fewer than 20 hyperthyroidism patients and more than 15 patients who later progressed to ophthalmopathy tested prospective prediction of ophthalmopathy. For training and testing, the 80 to 100 patients in the discovery cohort were randomly divided in a 7:3 ratio. In several Graves' hyperthyroidism patients, the study also compared T-cell repertoires from thyroid tissue with T-cell repertoires from blood. After sampling, hyperthyroidism patients received methimazole starting at 30 mg daily, and ophthalmopathy patients received high-dose intravenous methylprednisolone. A second multiplex PCR round built the libraries, followed by size selection and purification. The libraries were sequenced on an Illumina HiSeq2000 using paired-end 100 bp reads. SOAPnuke was used to process the raw data, throwing out any read that contained adapters or uncalled bases, had a mean Phred below 15, or lacked an exact constant-primer or identifier match. High-quality paired reads were merged with COPE v1.2.5, and unique nucleotide sequences were defined as clonotypes. MiTCR v1.1 was used to align clonotypes to the IMGT TRBV, TRBD and TRBJ reference segments. Only V-J combinations with frequency above 0.0001, covering about 99% of repertoires, were analysed. The TCS score was defined as F50 (clonal expansion) divided by E x V (chaos), with BLOSUM62-based TCRdist calculated between CDR3 peptides within each V-J. Welch's t-statistics and random forest reduced fewer than 600 V-J features to 13, which were used in a naive Bayes classifier (R e1071). Sample size was not statistically predetermined, and investigators were not blinded to group allocation. TCR Vbeta CDR3 sequencing of 135 peripheral blood samples (around 45 ophthalmopathy, about 75 hyperthyroidism and roughly 17 progressor patients) is reported in the paper.

The chain was built from TRBV6-1 and TRBJ2-7, and TRBD2 matches 7 of the central bases. This sequence was found in a woman in her twenties or thirties with Graves disease. Donor details come from another sample of the same person, matched by shared clones. The starting material was peripheral blood mononuclear cells (PBMCs), obtained at new diagnosis, from a patient treated with antithyroid drugs. The nucleotide sequence reads as follows: TGTGCCAGCAGCGAGACTAGCTCTTGGATATACGAGCAGTACTTC. Its protein reads: CASSETSSWIYEQYF.